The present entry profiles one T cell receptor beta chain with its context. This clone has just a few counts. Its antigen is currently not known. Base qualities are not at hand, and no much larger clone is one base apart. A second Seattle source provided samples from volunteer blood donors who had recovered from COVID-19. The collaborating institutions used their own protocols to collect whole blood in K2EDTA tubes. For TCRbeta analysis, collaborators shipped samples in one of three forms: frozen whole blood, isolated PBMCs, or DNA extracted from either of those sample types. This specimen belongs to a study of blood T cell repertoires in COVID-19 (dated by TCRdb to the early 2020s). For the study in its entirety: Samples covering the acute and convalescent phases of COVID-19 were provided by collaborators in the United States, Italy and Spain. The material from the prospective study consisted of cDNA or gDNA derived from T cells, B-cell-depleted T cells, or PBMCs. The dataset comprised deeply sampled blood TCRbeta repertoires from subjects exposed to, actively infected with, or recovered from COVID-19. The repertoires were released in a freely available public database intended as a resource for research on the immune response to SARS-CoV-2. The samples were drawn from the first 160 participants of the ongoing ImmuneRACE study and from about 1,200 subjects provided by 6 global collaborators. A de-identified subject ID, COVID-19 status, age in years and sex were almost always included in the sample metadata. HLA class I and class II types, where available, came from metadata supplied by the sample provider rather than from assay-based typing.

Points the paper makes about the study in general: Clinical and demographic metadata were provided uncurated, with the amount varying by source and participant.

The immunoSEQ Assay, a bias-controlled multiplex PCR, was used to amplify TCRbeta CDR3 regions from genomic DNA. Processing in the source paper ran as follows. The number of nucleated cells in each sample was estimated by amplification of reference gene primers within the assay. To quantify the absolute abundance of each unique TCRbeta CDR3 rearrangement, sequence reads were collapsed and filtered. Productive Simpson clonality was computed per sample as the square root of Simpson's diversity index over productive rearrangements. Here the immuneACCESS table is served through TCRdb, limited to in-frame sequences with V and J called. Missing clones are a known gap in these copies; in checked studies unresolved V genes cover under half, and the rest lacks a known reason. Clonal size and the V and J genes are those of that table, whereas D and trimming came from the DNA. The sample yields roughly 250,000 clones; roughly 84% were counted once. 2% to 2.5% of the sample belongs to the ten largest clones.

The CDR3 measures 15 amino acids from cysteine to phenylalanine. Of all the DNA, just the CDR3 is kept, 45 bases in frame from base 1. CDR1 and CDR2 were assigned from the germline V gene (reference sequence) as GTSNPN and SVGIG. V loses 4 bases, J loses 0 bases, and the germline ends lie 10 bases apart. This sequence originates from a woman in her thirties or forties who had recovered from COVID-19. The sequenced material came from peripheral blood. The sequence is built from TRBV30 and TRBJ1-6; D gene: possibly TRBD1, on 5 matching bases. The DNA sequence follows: TGTGCCTGGATTTCGCAGGGCTCCTATAATTCACCCCTCCACTTT. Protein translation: CAWISQGSYNSPLHF.